What follows describes a single TCR beta chain. CDR3 size: 14 residues. Trimming took off 2 bases at V and 1 base at J, with 9 bases between the two ends. Using immunoSEQ multiplex PCR, the repertoire was profiled, and TCRdb retains in-frame clones only, with some absent. This sample has roughly 260,000 clones, with approximately 91% found just once. The data originate from a study of blood T cell repertoires in COVID-19. At the level of the study: Samples taken during acute and convalescent COVID-19 were collected in the United States, Italy and Spain.

This sequence originates from a human donor in a cohort exposed to, infected with or recovered from COVID-19 (not recorded which). The donor label of this sample is uncertain. The chain links TRBV6-7 to TRBJ2-7, with D possibly TRBD1 on 5 matching bases. TRBV6-7 is marked as an open reading frame, function uncertain. The specimen was PBMCs or T cells enriched from blood (not recorded which). This CDR3 is CASSYRGCSYEQYF. The CDR3 DNA is TGTGCCAGCAGTTACAGGGGATGTTCCTACGAGCAGTACTTC.